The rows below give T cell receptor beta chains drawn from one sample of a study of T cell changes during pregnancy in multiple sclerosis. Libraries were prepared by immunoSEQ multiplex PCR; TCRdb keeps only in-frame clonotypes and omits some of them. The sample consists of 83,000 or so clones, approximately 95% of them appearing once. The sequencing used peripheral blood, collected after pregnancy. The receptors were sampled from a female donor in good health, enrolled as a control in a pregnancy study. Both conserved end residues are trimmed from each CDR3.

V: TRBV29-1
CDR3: SVAELDQETQY

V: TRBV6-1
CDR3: ASSEARTGKNTGELF

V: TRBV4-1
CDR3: ASSQAGANQPQH

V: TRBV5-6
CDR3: ASYWRRTGPSTEAF

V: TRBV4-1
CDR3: ASSQGRGAYEQY

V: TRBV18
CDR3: ASSPGTRSGNAPY

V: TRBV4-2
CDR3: ASSHEGTSGIQETQY

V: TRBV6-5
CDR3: ASSPLRNTGELF

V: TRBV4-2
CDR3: ASSPGTENQPQH

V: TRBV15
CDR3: ATSRGGVGNEQY

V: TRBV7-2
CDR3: ASSWIGALLSEQF

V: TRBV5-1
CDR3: ASSDLVSGDEQY

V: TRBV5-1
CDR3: ASSLGGGPRLETQY

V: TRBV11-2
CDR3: ASSLTPSGSEKETQY